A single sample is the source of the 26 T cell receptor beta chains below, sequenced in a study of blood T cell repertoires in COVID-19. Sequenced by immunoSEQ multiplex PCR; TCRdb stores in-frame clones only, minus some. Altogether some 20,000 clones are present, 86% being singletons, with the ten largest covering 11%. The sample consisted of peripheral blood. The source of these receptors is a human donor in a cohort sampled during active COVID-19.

CDR3: CASSEAGAVVEQYF. As DNA, the CDR3 is TGTGCCAGCAGTGAAGCTGGAGCGGTAGTTGAGCAGTACTTC. V is TRBV6-1 and J is TRBJ2-7, with a possible D match to TRBD2 (5 bases). V dropped 0 bases and J dropped 7 bases, with 13 bases sitting between them. This CDR3 spans 14 amino acids. Per germline, CDR1 MNHNS and CDR2 SASEGT.

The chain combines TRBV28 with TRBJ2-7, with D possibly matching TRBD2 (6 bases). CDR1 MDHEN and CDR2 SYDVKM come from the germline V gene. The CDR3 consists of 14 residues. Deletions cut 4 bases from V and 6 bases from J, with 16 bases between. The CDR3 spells CASSSAGLAVEQYF. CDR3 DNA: TGTGCCAGCAGTTCCGCCGGGTTAGCGGTCGAGCAGTACTTC.

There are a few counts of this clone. Here the CDR3 DNA reads TGTGCCAGCTCAGCACAGCTGGCAGGGAATGAGCAGTTCTTC. Protein sequence: CASSAQLAGNEQFF. V gene TRBV18 combines with J gene TRBJ2-1, with D perhaps TRBD1 (5 bases). V was pared by 5 bases and J by 7 bases, with 15 bases between. Germline CDR1 is KGHSH and CDR2 is LQKENI. The CDR3 is made up of 14 amino acids.

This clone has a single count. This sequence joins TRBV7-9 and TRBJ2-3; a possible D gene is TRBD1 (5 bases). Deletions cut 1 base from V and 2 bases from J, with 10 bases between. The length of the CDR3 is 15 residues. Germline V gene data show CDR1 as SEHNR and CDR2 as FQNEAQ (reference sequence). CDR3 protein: CASSLGQSVTDTQYF. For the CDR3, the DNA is TGTGCCAGCAGCTTAGGACAGAGCGTCACAGATACGCAGTATTTT.

The CDR3 region has the DNA TGCGCCAGCAGCCAGGAGGGTGAGACCCAGTACTTC. The encoded protein is CASSQEGETQYF. The chain couples TRBV4-1 to TRBJ2-5; D possibly corresponds to TRBD2 (6 bases). The CDR3 runs to 12 residues. V lost 3 bases and J 5 bases, leaving 7 bases between the germline ends. Per the germline V gene, CDR1 is MGHRA and CDR2 is YSYEKL.

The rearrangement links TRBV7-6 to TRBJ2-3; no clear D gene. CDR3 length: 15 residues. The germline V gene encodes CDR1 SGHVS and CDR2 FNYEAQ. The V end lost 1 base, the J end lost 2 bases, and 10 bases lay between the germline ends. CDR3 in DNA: TGTGCCAGCAGCTTAGATCTAGGATCCACAGATACGCAGTATTTT. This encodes CASSLDLGSTDTQYF. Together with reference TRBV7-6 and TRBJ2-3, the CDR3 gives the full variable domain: GAGVSQSPRYKVTKRGQDVALRCDPISGHVSLYWYRQALGQGPEFLTYFNYEAQQDKSGLPNDRFSAERPEGSISTLTIQRTEQRDSAMYRCASSLDLGSTDTQYFGPGTRLTVL.

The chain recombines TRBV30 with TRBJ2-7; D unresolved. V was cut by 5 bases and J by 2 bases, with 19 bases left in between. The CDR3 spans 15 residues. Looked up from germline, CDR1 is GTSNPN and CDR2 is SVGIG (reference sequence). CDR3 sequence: CAWDVSYGFPYEQYF. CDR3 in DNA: TGTGCCTGGGATGTCAGCTACGGGTTTCCCTACGAGCAGTACTTC. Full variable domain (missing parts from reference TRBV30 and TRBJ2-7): SQTIHQWPATLVQPVGSPLSLECTVEGTSNPNLYWYRQAAGRGLQLLFYSVGIGQISSEVPQNLSASRPQDRQFILSSKKLLLSDSGFYLCAWDVSYGFPYEQYFGPGTRLTVT.

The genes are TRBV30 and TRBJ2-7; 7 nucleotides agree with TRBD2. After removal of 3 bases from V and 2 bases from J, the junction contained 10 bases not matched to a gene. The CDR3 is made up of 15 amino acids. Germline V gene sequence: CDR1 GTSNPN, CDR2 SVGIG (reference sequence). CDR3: CAWSFLASGPYEQYF. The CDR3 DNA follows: TGTGCCTGGAGCTTCCTGGCTAGCGGCCCCTACGAGCAGTACTTC.

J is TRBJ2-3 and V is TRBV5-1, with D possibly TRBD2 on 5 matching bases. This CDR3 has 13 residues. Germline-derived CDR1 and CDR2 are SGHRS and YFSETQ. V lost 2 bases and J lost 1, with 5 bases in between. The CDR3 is CASSFSGTDTQYF. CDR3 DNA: TGCGCCAGCAGCTTTAGCGGCACAGATACGCAGTATTTT.

The CDR3 region has the DNA TGTGCCAGCAGCCCCGGACAGGGAACTCAGCCCCAGCATTTT. It specifies CASSPGQGTQPQHF. V gene TRBV5-8 combines with J gene TRBJ1-5, with TRBD1 matching over 8 bases. The CDR3 runs 14 residues. V lost 4 bases to trimming and J lost 6 bases; unmatched junction nucleotides: 6. The V gene's germline CDR1 is SGHTS and CDR2 YDEGEE.

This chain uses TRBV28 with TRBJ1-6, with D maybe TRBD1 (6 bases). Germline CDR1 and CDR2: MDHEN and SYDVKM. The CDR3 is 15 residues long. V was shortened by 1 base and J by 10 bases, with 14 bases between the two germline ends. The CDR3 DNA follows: TGTGCCAGCAGTTTATCAGGGGCTTTAGGGTCACCCCTCCACTTT. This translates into CASSLSGALGSPLHF.

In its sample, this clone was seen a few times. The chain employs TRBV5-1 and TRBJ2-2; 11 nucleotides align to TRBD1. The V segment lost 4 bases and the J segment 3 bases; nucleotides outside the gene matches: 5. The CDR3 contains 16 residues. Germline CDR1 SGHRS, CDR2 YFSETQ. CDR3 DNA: TGCGCCAGCAGCCAAGGGACAGGGGGTTACACCGGGGAGCTGTTTTTT. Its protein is CASSQGTGGYTGELFF.

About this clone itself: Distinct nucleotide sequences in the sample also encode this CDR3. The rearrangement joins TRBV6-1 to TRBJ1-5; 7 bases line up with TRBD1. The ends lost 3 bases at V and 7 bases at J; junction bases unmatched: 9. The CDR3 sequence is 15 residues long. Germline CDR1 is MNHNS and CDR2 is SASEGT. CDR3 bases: TGTGCCAGCAGTGACCTCGACAGGGTGGACCAGCCCCAGCATTTT. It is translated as CASSDLDRVDQPQHF.

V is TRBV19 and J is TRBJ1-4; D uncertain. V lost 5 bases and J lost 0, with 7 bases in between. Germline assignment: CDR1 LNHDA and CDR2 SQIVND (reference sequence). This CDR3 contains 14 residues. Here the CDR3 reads CASSFTTTNEKLFF. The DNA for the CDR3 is TGTGCCAGTAGTTTCACAACAACTAATGAAAAACTGTTTTTT.

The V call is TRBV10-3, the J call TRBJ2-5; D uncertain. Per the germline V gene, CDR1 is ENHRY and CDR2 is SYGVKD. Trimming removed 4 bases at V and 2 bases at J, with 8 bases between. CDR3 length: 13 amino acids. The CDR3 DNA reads TGTGCCATCAGTGCAGGCTTACAAGAGACCCAGTACTTC. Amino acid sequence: CAISAGLQETQYF.

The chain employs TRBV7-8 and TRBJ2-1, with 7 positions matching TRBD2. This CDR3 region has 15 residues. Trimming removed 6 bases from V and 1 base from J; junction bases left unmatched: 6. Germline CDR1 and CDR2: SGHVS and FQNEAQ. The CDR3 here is CASRKSGTSYNEQFF. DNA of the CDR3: TGTGCCAGCAGGAAGAGCGGGACTTCCTACAATGAGCAGTTCTTC.

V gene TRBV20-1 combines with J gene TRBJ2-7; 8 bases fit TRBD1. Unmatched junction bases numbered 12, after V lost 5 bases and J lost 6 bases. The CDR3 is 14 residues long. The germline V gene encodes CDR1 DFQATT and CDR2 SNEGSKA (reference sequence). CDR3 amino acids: CSARGQGDKSEQYF. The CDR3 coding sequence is TGCAGTGCTCGTGGACAGGGAGATAAATCCGAGCAGTACTTC.

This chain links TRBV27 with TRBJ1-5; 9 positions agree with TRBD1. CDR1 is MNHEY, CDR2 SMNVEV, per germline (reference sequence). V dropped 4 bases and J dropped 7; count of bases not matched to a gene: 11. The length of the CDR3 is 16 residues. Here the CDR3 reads CASSSTGQGRWQPQHF. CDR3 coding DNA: TGTGCCAGCAGTTCGACAGGACAGGGGAGATGGCAGCCCCAGCATTTT.

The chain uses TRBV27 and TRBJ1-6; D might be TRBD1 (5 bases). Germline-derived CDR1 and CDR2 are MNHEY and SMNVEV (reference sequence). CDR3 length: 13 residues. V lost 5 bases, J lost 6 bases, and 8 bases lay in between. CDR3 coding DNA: TGTGCCAGCAGTCGAAGGGGTAATTCACCCCTCCACTTT. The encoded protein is CASSRRGNSPLHF.

The DNA for the CDR3 is TGTGCCAGCAGTGAAGTTTCCGGGACTAGCGGCTACGAGCAGTACTTC. Translation: CASSEVSGTSGYEQYF. The V gene is TRBV6-1, the J gene TRBJ2-7, with 11 bases identical to TRBD2. Looked up from germline, CDR1 is MNHNS and CDR2 is SASEGT. With 1 base clipped from V and 3 bases from J, the junction kept 5 bases outside the gene matches. The CDR3 consists of 16 residues.

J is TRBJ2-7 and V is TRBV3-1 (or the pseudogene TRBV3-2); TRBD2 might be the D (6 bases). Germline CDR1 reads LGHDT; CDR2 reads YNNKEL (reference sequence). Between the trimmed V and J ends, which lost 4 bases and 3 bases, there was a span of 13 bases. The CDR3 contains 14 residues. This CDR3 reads CASSPLGGSYEQYF. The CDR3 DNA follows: TGTGCCAGCAGCCCCCTGGGAGGCAGCTACGAGCAGTACTTC.

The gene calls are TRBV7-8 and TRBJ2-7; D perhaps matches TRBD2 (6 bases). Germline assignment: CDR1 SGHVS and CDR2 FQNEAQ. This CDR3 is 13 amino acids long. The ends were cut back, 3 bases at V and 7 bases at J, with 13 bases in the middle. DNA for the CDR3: TGTGCCAGCAGCTTTACGGGAGAAGGTGAGCAGTACTTC. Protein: CASSFTGEGEQYF. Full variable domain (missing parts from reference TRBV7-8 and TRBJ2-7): GAGVSQSPRYKVAKRGQDVALRCDPISGHVSLFWYQQALGQGPEFLTYFQNEAQLDKSGLPSDRFFAERPEGSVSTLKIQRTQQEDSAVYLCASSFTGEGEQYFGPGTRLTVT.

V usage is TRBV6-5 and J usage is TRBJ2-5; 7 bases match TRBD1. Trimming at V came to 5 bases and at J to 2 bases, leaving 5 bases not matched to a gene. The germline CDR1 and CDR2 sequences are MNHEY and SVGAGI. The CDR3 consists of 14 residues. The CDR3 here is CASSPGQLQETQYF. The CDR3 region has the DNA TGTGCCAGCAGTCCGGGACAGCTTCAAGAGACCCAGTACTTC.

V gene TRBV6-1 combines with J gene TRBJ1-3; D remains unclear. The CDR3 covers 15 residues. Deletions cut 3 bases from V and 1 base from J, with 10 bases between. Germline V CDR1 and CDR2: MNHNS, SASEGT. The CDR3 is CASSDSTPSGNTIYF. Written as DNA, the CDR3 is TGTGCCAGCAGTGATTCGACACCTTCTGGAAACACCATATATTTT.

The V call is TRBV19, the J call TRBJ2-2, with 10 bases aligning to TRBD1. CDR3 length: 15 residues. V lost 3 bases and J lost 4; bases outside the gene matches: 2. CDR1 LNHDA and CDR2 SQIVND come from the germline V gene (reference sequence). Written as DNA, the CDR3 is TGTGCCAGTAGTATGGGACAGGGGATCACCGGGGAGCTGTTTTTT. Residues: CASSMGQGITGELFF.

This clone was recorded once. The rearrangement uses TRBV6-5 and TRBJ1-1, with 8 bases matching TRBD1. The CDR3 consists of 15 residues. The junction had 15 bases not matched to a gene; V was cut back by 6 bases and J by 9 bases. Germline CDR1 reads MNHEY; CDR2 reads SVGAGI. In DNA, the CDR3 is TGTGCCAGCAGACGGCGACAGGGGAGCACGAGCCAAGCTTTCTTT. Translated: CASRRRQGSTSQAFF.